Given below is one TCR beta chain in context. Its matching antigen is unknown. CD8 cells regarded as naive lacked CD45RO, were positively chosen for CCR7, and omitted terminally differentiated effector memory CD45RA+ cells. J was trimmed by 2 bases and V by 5 bases; bases with no gene match: 6. Germline V gene lookup returns CDR1 SEHNR and CDR2 FQNEAQ (reference sequence). This CDR3 region has 15 residues. Sequencing was performed with immunoSEQ multiplex PCR; in TCRdb, only in-frame clones are kept and a portion is missing. The sample gives roughly 2 million clones, roughly 95% of which show up once; about 1.1% is in the top ten. These data are taken from a study of shared clonotypes between healthy human individuals. Whole-study findings and limits: Naive subsets tended to show greater estimated richness than memory subsets.

This rearrangement joins TRBV7-9 to TRBJ2-3; 8 bases are a match to TRBD1. The sequencing sample was made of naive CD8+ T cells sorted from blood. The receptor was isolated from a man in his late teens or twenties in good health. CDR3 loop: CASSPRDRNTDTQYF. The DNA of the CDR3 is TGTGCCAGCAGCCCCCGGGACAGGAACACAGATACGCAGTATTTT.